The entry below describes one T cell receptor beta chain. Its antigen is currently unknown. The sample comes from a study of T cell responses to AZD1222 COVID-19 vaccine. Whole-study findings and limits: Compared with day 0, the breadth and depth of the Spike-specific TCR repertoire rose significantly after two doses of AZD1222. The peak T cell response came first, and repertoires were sampled only after it. As reported, nearly half of all spike-specific TCRs target variant regions that are unmutated. Along spike, vaccine-associated CD4 TCRs were found throughout, with dominance at 160-218 and 743-854.

Assay: immunoSEQ multiplex PCR; the TCRdb copy retains only in-frame clones and omits some. The data contain 100,000 to 150,000 clones, roughly nine tenths of them singletons. V was cut by 4 bases and J by 4 bases, with 7 bases left in between. The CDR3 is 12 residues long. The source is an adult in good health. The V and J genes are TRBV12-3 or TRBV12-4 and TRBJ1-2, with D perhaps matching TRBD1 (5 bases). Here the sequenced sample was peripheral blood, taken on day 0 of AZD1222 vaccination. CDR3 coding DNA: TGTGCCAGCAGTTGGGGACCCTATGGCTACACCTTC. Translated: CASSWGPYGYTF.